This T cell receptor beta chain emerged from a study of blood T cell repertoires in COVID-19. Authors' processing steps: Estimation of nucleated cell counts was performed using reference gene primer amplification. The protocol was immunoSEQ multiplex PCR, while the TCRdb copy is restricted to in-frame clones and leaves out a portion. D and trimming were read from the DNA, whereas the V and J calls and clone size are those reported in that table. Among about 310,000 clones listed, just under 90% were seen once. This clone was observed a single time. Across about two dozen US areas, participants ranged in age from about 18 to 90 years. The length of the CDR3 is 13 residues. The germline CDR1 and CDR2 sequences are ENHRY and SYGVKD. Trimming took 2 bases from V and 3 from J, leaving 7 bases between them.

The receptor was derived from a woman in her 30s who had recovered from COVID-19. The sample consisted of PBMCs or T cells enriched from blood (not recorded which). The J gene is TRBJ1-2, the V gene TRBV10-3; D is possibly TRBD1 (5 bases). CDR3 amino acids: CAISEGAYYGYTF. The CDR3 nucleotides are TGTGCCATCAGTGAGGGGGCTTACTATGGCTACACCTTC.